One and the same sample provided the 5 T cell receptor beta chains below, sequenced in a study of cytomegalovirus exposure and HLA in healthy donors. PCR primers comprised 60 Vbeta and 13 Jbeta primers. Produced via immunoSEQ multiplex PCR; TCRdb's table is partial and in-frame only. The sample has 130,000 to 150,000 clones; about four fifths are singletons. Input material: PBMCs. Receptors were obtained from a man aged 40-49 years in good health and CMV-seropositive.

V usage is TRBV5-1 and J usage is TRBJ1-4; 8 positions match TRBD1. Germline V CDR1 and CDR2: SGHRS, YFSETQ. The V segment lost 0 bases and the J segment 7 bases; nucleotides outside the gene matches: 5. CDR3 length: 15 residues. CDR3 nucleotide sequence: TGCGCCAGCAGCTTGGAGACAGGGGAAGCTGAAAAACTGTTTTTT. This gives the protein CASSLETGEAEKLFF.

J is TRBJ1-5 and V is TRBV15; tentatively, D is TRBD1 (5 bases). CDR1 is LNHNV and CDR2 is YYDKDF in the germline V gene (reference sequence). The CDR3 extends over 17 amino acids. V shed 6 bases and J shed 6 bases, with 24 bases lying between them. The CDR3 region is CATSSSEGWHTGQPQHF. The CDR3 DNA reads TGTGCCACCAGTTCTTCGGAGGGATGGCACACAGGTCAGCCCCAGCATTTT.

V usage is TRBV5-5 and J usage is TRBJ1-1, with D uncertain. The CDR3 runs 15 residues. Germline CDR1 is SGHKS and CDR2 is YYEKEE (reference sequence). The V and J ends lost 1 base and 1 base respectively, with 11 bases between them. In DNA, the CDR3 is TGTGCCAGCAGCTTGTTGTACAGACAGAACACTGAAGCTTTCTTT. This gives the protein CASSLLYRQNTEAFF.

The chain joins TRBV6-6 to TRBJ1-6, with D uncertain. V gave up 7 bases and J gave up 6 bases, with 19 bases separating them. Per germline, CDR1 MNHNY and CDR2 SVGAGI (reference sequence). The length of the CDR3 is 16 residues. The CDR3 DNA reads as TGTGCCAGCACTGAGTCGGGTAATGTAGCTAATTCACCCCTCCACTTT. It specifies CASTESGNVANSPLHF.

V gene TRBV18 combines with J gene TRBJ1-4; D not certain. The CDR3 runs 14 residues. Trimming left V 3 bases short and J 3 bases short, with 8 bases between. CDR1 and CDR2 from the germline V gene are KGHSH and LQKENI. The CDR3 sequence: CASSPARSNEKLFF. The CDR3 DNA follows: TGTGCCAGCTCACCCGCCCGGTCTAATGAAAAACTGTTTTTT.